Reported below is one TCR beta chain. Antigen: not known. The data derive from a study of CD8 T cells in Susac syndrome. V lost 1 base and J 7 bases, leaving 10 bases between the germline ends. CDR1 and CDR2 (germline): SGHTA, FQGNSA. The CDR3 loop spans 13 amino acids. A quantity of roughly 0.5 to 1 ug RNA underwent reverse transcription using random hexamers. Amplification of TCR beta CDR3 used immunoSEQ multiplex PCR across 54 Vbeta and 13 Jbeta. TCRdb called the immunoSEQ multiplex PCR reads again in MiXCR, with one record for every CDR3 protein. This sample has roughly 130,000 distinct CDR3 sequences; roughly 96% occur once, and the top ten carry around 0.12%. Overall study results and limits: The TCR sequencing and HLA analysis in the study involved a relatively small number of individuals, as the study acknowledged.

Peripheral blood CD8+ and CD4+ T cells were profiled by TCR beta sequencing. FACS enriched CD8+ TEMRA cells, while bulk CD8+ and CD4+ were negatively isolated. The material sequenced was CD4+ T cells from PBMCs. This chain uses TRBV7-2 with TRBJ1-2, with no clear D. The source of this sequence is a human donor in good health. The CDR3 DNA reads as TGTGCCAGCAGCTTAGAATTACTCGGTGGCTACACCTTC. It is translated as CASSLELLGGYTF. Full variable domain (outside the CDR3, taken from reference TRBV7-2 and TRBJ1-2): GAGVSQSPSNKVTEKGKDVELRCDPISGHTALYWYRQSLGQGLEFLIYFQGNSAPDKSGLPSDRFSAERTGGSVSTLTIQRTQQEDSAVYLCASSLELLGGYTFGSGTRLTVV.